The 26 T cell receptor beta chains reported below all come from one sample, sequenced in a study of tumor and adjacent non-tumor tissue in lung cancer. A modified ARM-PCR protocol with three rounds of nested PCR amplified TCRbeta. Each CDR3 protein is one row after TCRdb ran MiXCR on the multiplex PCR reads. Here the sample spans 75,000 to 80,000 distinct CDR3 sequences, over 80% being singletons. The template was RNA from unsorted bulk tissue. Sequencing was done on a sample of lung tumor tissue. Every receptor here comes from a woman aged 50 to 65 with non-small cell lung cancer.

This chain links TRBV20-1 with TRBJ2-7; D is undetermined. The germline gives CDR1 DFQATT, CDR2 SNEGSKA (reference sequence). V shed 5 bases and J shed 1 base, with 12 bases lying between them. The CDR3 is 13 amino acids. CDR3 sequence reads: CSASWYTSYEQYF. The CDR3 DNA follows: TGCAGTGCTTCTTGGTATACGTCCTACGAGCAGTACTTC.

Concerning this clonotype itself: The CDR3 does not close with the conserved phenylalanine or tryptophan, likely indicating a read error. V usage is TRBV20-1 and J usage is TRBJ2-7, with D possibly being TRBD1 or TRBD2 (5 bases each). The CDR3 consists of 15 residues. The germline V gene has CDR1 DFQATT and CDR2 SNEGSKA (reference sequence). As DNA, the CDR3 is TGCAGTCCTAGAGATCTCAGGGACGACTCCTACGAGCAGTACTCC. Translating it yields CSPRDLRDDSYEQYS.

For this clonotype: A junction boundary mismatches the germline segment, possibly from a read error. The chain couples TRBV29-1 to TRBJ2-3, with D uncertain. The germline V gene has CDR1 SQVTM and CDR2 ANQGSEA. This CDR3 spans 13 amino acids. The CDR3 DNA follows: TGCAGCGTTAGGGCGGCAGACATAGATACGCAATTTTTT. This codes for CSVRAADIDTQFF.

Points on this clonotype: As the CDR3 is not closed by the conserved phenylalanine or tryptophan, this likely results from a read error. The rearrangement joins TRBV20-1 to TRBJ2-7; TRBD1 aligns across 7 bases. This CDR3 comprises 14 residues. Germline values: CDR1 DFQATT, CDR2 SNEGSKA (reference sequence). V shed 6 bases, J shed 4 bases, and the junction held 12 bases outside the gene matches. CDR3 nucleotide sequence: TGCAGTGCAGAGGACAGGCTCAATTCATACGAGCAGTACTAC. Encoded protein: CSAEDRLNSYEQYY.

As regards this clonotype: The junction departs from germline at one end; a sequencing error may be responsible. The V gene is TRBV12-3 or TRBV12-4, the J gene TRBJ2-7, with TRBD2 matching 7 bases. The CDR3 covers 16 residues. CDR3: CASSPGEGEGPYDQYF. The CDR3 DNA follows: TGTGCCAGCAGCCCAGGTGAAGGGGAGGGACCCTACGACCAGTACTTC.

To note about this clonotype: Likely a read error: the CDR3 ends without its conserved phenylalanine or tryptophan. The V gene is TRBV20-1, the J gene TRBJ2-7; 8 bases are a match to TRBD2. Unmatched junction bases numbered 6, after V lost 5 bases and J lost 3 bases. Germline V gives CDR1 DFQATT, CDR2 SNEGSKA (reference sequence). The CDR3 is made up of 13 amino acids. CDR3 loop: CSAHSGGVYEQYS. In DNA form, the CDR3 reads TGCAGTGCTCATTCGGGGGGGGTCTACGAGCAGTACTCC.

Regarding this clonotype: It is likely a read error, because the conserved phenylalanine at the end of the CDR3 is missing. The rearrangement uses TRBV29-1 and TRBJ1-3; no reliable D call. CDR1 is SQVTM and CDR2 is ANQGSEA in the germline V gene. This CDR3 has 15 amino acids. The CDR3 nucleotides read TGCTGCGTTGTCTCGGGCAGCGGCTCTGGAAACACCATATATTCT. It yields the protein CCVVSGSGSGNTIYS.

The sample holds a few counts of this clonotype. A much larger clonotype is one base distant, so this may be a read error. V is TRBV20-1 and J is TRBJ2-5, with 7 positions matching TRBD1. From germline, CDR1 is DFQATT and CDR2 SNEGSKA (reference sequence). Trimming at V came to 8 bases and at J to 1 base, leaving 10 bases not matched to a gene. The CDR3 is made up of 14 amino acids. The CDR3 coding sequence is TGCAGTCTTAGAACCGGGACAGTCCAAGAGACCCAGTACTTC. It specifies CSLRTGTVQETQYF.

Points on this clonotype: At one boundary the junction diverges from the germline segment, which might be a read error. CDR3 sequence reads: CSAEDRGRNTRELFF. CDR3 nucleotide sequence: TGCAGCGCTGAAGACAGGGGGAGAAACACCAGGGAGCTGTTTTTT. The J gene is TRBJ2-2, the V gene TRBV29-1, with TRBD1 matching 9 bases. The CDR3 has 15 residues. Germline V gene data show CDR1 as SQVTM and CDR2 as ANQGSEA.

This clonotype was counted many times. This rearrangement joins TRBV20-1 to TRBJ2-5; D remains unclear. The CDR3 totals 13 residues. Trimming removed 3 bases from V and 1 base from J, with 9 bases in between. The germline CDR1 and CDR2 sequences are DFQATT and SNEGSKA (reference sequence). This CDR3 is CSASVGSQETQYF. The CDR3 nucleotides read TGCAGTGCTAGTGTAGGGTCCCAAGAGACCCAGTACTTC.

V and J are TRBV20-1 and TRBJ2-2, with 15 bases fitting TRBD2. After removal of 8 bases from V and 1 base from J, the junction contained 8 bases not matched to a gene. The germline V gene has CDR1 DFQATT and CDR2 SNEGSKA (reference sequence). The CDR3 is 17 residues long. This chain's CDR3 is CSTPGLAGGRNTGELFF. The CDR3 DNA follows: TGCAGTACACCGGGACTAGCGGGAGGTCGGAACACCGGGGAGCTGTTTTTT.

With respect to this clonotype: Germline is not matched at one junction end, which may reflect a read error. The chain is built from TRBV20-1 and TRBJ2-7, with TRBD1 identical over 9 bases. The germline CDR1 and CDR2 sequences are DFQATT and SNEGSKA (reference sequence). The CDR3 extends over 16 amino acids. The CDR3 loop reads CRASGHRGLPTYEQYF. The DNA of the CDR3 is TGCAGGGCTAGTGGGCACAGGGGGCTTCCGACCTACGAGCAGTACTTC.

The genes are TRBV20-1 and TRBJ2-3, with 7 bases aligning to TRBD2. Germline CDR1 is DFQATT and CDR2 is SNEGSKA (reference sequence). The CDR3 consists of 15 residues. The ends lost 4 bases at V and 3 bases at J; junction bases unmatched: 10. DNA of the CDR3: TGCAGTGCTATAGTGGGAGGGCCTTTAACAGATACGCAGTATTTT. This gives the protein CSAIVGGPLTDTQYF.

Note on this clonotype: The junction does not match germline at one end; this may be a read error. The V and J genes are TRBV20-1 and TRBJ2-3, with a possible D match to TRBD1 (7 bases). Germline V gene data show CDR1 as DFQATT and CDR2 as SNEGSKA (reference sequence). This CDR3 is built from 17 residues. The CDR3 here is CSVRDRWRGPNRDTQYF. The CDR3 DNA reads TGCAGTGTTAGAGATCGGTGGAGGGGGCCGAACAGAGATACGCAGTATTTT.

The genes are TRBV6-1 and TRBJ2-2; D remains ambiguous. V was shortened by 7 bases and J by 1 base, with 16 bases between the two germline ends. Germline V gives CDR1 MNHNS, CDR2 SASEGT. This CDR3 is built from 16 residues. The CDR3 loop reads CASMRISTVNTGELFF. Written as DNA, the CDR3 is TGTGCCAGCATGCGGATTTCGACGGTGAACACCGGGGAGCTGTTTTTT.

By share of the sample, this clonotype is medium-sized. The chain joins TRBV20-1 to TRBJ2-2, with 9 bases matching TRBD2. Trimming cost V 3 bases and J 6 bases; bases outside gene matches: 5. Germline V gives CDR1 DFQATT, CDR2 SNEGSKA (reference sequence). The CDR3 loop spans 14 amino acids. The chain's CDR3 is CSASPSGISGELFF. The DNA of the CDR3 is TGCAGTGCTAGTCCTAGCGGGATTTCCGGGGAGCTGTTTTTT.

As concerns this clonotype: Likely a read error: the CDR3 ends without its conserved phenylalanine or tryptophan. The rearrangement joins TRBV20-1 to TRBJ1-1, with 7 nucleotides matching TRBD1. The V and J ends lost 8 bases and 5 bases, in that order; junction bases with no gene match: 14. The germline V gene has CDR1 DFQATT and CDR2 SNEGSKA (reference sequence). The CDR3 loop spans 14 amino acids. CDR3 sequence: CSPPPGGLRTEAFL. The CDR3 region has the DNA TGCAGTCCTCCTCCAGGGGGACTCCGGACTGAAGCTTTCCTT.

As for this clonotype: The conserved phenylalanine or tryptophan is not found at the CDR3 terminus, so this likely reflects a read error. No DNA is shown, since the ends of the CDR3 on it are uncertain; the CDR3 is the one TCRdb lists. The genes are TRBV20-1 and TRBJ2-7; the table assigns TRBD2, which was not confirmed against the DNA. Germline values: CDR1 DFQATT, CDR2 SNEGSKA (reference sequence). The CDR3 region is 12 residues in length, termini included. CDR3 amino acids: CSATGTSGTKYS.

Details on this clonotype: Its ends do not fully match the called genes, so a read error is possible. J is TRBJ2-1 and V is TRBV6-5; either TRBD1 or TRBD2 may supply D (5 bases each). This CDR3 comprises 14 residues. Germline CDR1 MNHEY, CDR2 SVGAGI. The CDR3: CASSNVGMRGEQFF. The DNA of the CDR3 is TGTGCCAGCAGTAATGTCGGGATGAGGGGTGAGCAATTCTTC.

In this sample, this clonotype is medium-sized (0.01 to 0.1%). The chain combines TRBV11-2 with TRBJ2-2; D is unclear. The CDR3 runs 15 residues. Germline lookup yields CDR1 SGHAT and CDR2 FQNNGV. Trimming took 5 bases from V and 1 from J, leaving 11 bases between them. CDR3 in DNA: TGTGCCAGCAGCCCCGGCAGGCGGAACACCGGGGAGCTGTTTTTT. It yields the protein CASSPGRRNTGELFF.

As regards this clonotype: Its ends do not fully match the called genes, so a read error is possible. The gene calls are TRBV6-2 or TRBV6-3 and TRBJ2-7; TRBD1 might be the D (6 bases). The germline V gene encodes CDR1 MNHEY and CDR2 SVGEGT. This CDR3 spans 15 amino acids. DNA of the CDR3: TGTGCCAGGAGTTTCCACACAGGGTTACCCTACGAGCAGTACTTC. This encodes CARSFHTGLPYEQYF.

Note on this clonotype: The junction differs from germline at one of its ends, possibly a read error. J is TRBJ2-7 and V is TRBV6-6; no clear D. The CDR3 runs 12 residues. From germline, CDR1 is MNHNY and CDR2 SVGAGI (reference sequence). The CDR3 loop reads CVSNYSAIEQYF. The CDR3 DNA reads as TGTGTCAGCAATTACTCCGCCATCGAGCAGTACTTC.

This clonotype was seen only a few times. This chain joins TRBV11-2 and TRBJ2-7; TRBD2 matches 9 bases. TRBJ2-1 explains the end of the DNA better; the J call may be wrong. This CDR3 is built from 14 residues. The germline V gene encodes CDR1 SGHAT and CDR2 FQNNGV. The CDR3: CASSLVGGGDEQFF. CDR3 nucleotide sequence: TGTGCCAGCAGCTTAGTGGGCGGGGGGGACGAACAGTTCTTC.

This clonotype was recorded only once. The junction shows a germline mismatch at one end, possibly a read error. V usage is TRBV6-6 and J usage is TRBJ2-7; D uncertain. Germline V CDR1 and CDR2: MNHNY, SVGAGI (reference sequence). The CDR3 consists of 12 residues. As DNA, the CDR3 is TGTGCCAGCAGTTACCTACTTTACGAACAGTACTTC. Translated, it gives CASSYLLYEQYF.

Comments on this clonotype: At one of its ends the junction is not consistent with the germline gene, which may arise from a read error. The chain joins TRBV20-1 to TRBJ2-2, with TRBD2 as a possible D gene (7 bases). The V gene's germline CDR1 is DFQATT and CDR2 SNEGSKA (reference sequence). CDR3 length: 15 amino acids. CDR3 region: CSTRGGGRDSGKLFF. As DNA, the CDR3 is TGCAGTACTAGAGGGGGGGGGAGAGACTCCGGGAAGCTGTTTTTT.

A word on this clonotype: One end of the junction fails to match germline, which may point to a read error. The rearrangement links TRBV4-1 to TRBJ2-7; D assignment may be TRBD1 or TRBD2 (5 bases each). The CDR3 is made up of 14 amino acids. Germline V gives CDR1 MGHRA, CDR2 YSYEKL. The chain's CDR3 is CASSEGTLTNEQYF. In DNA form, the CDR3 reads TGCGCCAGCAGCGAAGGGACGCTTACCAACGAACAGTACTTC.